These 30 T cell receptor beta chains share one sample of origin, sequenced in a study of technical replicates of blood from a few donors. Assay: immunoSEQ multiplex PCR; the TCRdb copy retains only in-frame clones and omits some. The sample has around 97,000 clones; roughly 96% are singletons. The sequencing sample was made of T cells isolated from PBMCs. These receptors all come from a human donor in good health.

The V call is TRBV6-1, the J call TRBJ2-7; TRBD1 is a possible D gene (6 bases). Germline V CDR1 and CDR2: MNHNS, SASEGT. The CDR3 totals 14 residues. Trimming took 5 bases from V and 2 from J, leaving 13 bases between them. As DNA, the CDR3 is TGTGCCAGCAGTCGAGGGGACAATACCTACGAGCAGTACTTC. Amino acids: CASSRGDNTYEQYF.

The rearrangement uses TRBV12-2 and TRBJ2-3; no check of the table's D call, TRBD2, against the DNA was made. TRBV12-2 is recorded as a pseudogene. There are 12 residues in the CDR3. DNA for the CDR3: TGTGCAAGTCGCTTAGGGGGCGGGGGGCAGTATTTT. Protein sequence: CASRLGGGGQYF.

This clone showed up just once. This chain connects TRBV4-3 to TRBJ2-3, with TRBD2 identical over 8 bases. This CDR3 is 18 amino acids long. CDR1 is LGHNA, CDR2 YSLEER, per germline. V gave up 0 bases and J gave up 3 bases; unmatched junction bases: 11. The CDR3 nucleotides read TGCGCCAGCAGCCAAGACGTGAGACCGGGAGGGAGAACAGATACGCAGTATTTT. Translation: CASSQDVRPGGRTDTQYF.

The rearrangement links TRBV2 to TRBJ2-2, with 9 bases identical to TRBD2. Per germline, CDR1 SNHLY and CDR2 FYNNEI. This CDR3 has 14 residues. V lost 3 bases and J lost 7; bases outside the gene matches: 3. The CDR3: CASSDAGGSGELFF. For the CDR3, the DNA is TGTGCCAGCAGTGATGCGGGGGGGAGCGGGGAGCTGTTTTTT.

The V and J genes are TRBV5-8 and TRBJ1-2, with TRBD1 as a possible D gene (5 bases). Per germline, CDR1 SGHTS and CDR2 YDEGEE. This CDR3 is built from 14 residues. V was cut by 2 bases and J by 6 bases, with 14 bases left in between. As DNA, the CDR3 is TGTGCCAGCAGCTTCCCACAGGAACCCGATGGCTACACCTTC. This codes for CASSFPQEPDGYTF.

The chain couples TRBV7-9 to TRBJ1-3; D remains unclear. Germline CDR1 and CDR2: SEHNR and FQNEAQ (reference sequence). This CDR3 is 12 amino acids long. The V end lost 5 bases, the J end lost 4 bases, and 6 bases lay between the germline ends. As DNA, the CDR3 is TGTGCCAGCAGCCCGTTGGGAAACACCATATATTTT. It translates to CASSPLGNTIYF.

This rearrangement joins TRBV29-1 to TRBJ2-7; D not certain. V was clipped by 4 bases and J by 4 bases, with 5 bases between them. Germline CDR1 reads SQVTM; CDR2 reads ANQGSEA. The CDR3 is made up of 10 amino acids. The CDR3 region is CSVGSYEQYF. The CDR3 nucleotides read TGCAGCGTTGGTAGTTACGAGCAGTACTTC.

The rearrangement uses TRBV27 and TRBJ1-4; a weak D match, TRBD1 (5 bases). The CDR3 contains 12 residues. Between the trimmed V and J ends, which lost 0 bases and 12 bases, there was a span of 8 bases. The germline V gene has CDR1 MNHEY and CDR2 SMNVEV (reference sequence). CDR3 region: CASSLSWGELFF. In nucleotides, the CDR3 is TGTGCCAGCAGTTTATCGTGGGGGGAACTGTTTTTT.

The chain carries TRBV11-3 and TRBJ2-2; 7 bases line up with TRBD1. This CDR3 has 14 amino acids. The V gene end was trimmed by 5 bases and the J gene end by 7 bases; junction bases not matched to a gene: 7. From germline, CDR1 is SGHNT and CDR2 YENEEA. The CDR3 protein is CASSPRQGNGELFF. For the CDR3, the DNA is TGTGCCAGCAGCCCTAGACAGGGCAACGGGGAGCTGTTTTTT.

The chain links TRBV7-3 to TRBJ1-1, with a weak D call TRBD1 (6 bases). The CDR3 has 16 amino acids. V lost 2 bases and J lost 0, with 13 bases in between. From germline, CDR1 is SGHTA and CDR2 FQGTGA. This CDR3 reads CASSLFGGAMNTEAFF. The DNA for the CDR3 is TGTGCCAGCAGCTTATTTGGGGGGGCTATGAACACTGAAGCTTTCTTT.

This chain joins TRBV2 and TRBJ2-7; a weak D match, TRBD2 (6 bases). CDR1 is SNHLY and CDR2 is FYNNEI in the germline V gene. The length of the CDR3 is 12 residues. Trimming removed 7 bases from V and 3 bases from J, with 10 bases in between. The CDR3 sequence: CASTERVYEQYF. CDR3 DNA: TGTGCCAGCACGGAGCGGGTCTACGAGCAGTACTTC.

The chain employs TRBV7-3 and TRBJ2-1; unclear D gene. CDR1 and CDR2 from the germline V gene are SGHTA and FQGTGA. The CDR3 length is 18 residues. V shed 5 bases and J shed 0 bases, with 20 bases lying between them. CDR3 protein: CASSPHPHTFPSYNEQFF. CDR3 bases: TGTGCCAGCAGCCCCCACCCCCACACCTTTCCCTCCTACAATGAGCAGTTCTTC.

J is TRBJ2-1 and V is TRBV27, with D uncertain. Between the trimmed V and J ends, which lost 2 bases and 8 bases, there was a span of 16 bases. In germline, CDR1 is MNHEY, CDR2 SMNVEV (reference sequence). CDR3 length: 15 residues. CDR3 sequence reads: CASSLIVSEWHEQFF. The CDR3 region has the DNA TGTGCCAGCAGTTTAATAGTTTCGGAGTGGCATGAGCAGTTCTTC.

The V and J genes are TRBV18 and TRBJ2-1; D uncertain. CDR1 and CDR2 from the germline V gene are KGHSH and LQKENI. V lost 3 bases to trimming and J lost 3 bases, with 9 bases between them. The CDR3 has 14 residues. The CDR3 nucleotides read TGTGCCAGCTCACCTGCGGAGTTCTACAATGAGCAGTTCTTC. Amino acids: CASSPAEFYNEQFF.

The CDR3 DNA reads TGCGCCAGCTCACCCGGGGCGGGAGGGAGGCAAGAGACCCAGTACTTC. Protein product: CASSPGAGGRQETQYF. The V and J genes are TRBV5-1 and TRBJ2-5, with 9 bases matching TRBD2. V lost 7 bases, J lost 2 bases, and 12 bases stayed unmatched. The CDR3 spans 16 residues. CDR1 is SGHRS, CDR2 YFSETQ, per germline.

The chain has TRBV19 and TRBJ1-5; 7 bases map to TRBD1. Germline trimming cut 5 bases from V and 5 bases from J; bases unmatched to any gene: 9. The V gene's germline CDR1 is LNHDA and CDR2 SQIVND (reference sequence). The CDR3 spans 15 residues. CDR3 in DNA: TGTGCCAGTAGTGGACTTACAGGGGTCGATCAGCCCCAGCATTTT. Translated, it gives CASSGLTGVDQPQHF.

CDR3: CASNVQGAYGYTF. The CDR3 region has the DNA TGTGCCAGCAACGTACAGGGGGCCTATGGCTACACCTTC. The V and J genes are TRBV5-6 and TRBJ1-2; 9 bases are a match to TRBD1. Trimming cost V 6 bases and J 4 bases; bases outside gene matches: 4. This CDR3 comprises 13 residues. Germline assignment: CDR1 SGHDT and CDR2 YYEEEE.

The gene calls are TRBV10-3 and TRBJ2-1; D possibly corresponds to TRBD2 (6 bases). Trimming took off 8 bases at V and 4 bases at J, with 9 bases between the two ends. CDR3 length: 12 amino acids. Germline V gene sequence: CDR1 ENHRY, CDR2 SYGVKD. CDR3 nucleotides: TGTGCCATCGCGGGACGTTACAATGAGCAGTTCTTC. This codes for CAIAGRYNEQFF.

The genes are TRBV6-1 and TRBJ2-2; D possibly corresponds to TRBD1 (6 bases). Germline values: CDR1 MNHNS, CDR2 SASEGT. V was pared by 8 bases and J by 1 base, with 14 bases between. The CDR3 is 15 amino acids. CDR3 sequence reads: CASRLPGQNTGELFF. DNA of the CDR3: TGTGCCAGCCGATTACCGGGACAGAACACCGGGGAGCTGTTTTTT.

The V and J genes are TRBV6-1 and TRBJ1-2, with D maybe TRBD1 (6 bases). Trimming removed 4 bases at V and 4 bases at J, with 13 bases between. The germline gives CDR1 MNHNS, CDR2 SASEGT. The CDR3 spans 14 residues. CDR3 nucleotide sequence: TGTGCCAGCAGTGTTGACAGGCAATCCTATGGCTACACCTTC. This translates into CASSVDRQSYGYTF.

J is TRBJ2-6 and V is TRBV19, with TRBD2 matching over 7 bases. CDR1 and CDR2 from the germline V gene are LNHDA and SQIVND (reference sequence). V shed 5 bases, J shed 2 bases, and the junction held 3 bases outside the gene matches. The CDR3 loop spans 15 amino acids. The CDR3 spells CASSQSGAGANVLTF. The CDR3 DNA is TGTGCCAGTAGTCAAAGCGGGGCTGGGGCCAACGTCCTGACTTTC.

CDR3 sequence (DNA): TGTGCCAGCAGTTACTCCTCCGGGACAACGAATCAGCCCCAGCATTTT. Its translation: CASSYSSGTTNQPQHF. The chain employs TRBV6-5 and TRBJ1-5; possible D gene TRBD1, 6 bases. Germline CDR1 MNHEY, CDR2 SVGAGI. This CDR3 comprises 16 residues. The ends were cut back, 0 bases at V and 4 bases at J, with 13 bases in the middle.

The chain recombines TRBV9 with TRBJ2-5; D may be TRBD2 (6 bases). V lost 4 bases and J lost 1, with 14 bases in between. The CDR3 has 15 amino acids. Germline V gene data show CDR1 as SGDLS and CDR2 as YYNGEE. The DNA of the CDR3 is TGTGCCAGCAGCCCAGGAGCGGGCCGCCAAGAGACCCAGTACTTC. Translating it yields CASSPGAGRQETQYF.

CDR3 DNA: TGTGCCAGCACTGGCGGACTGAGCTCCTACAATGAGCAGTTCTTC. Translated: CASTGGLSSYNEQFF. The chain has TRBV18 and TRBJ2-1, with TRBD2 as a possible D gene (5 bases). V lost 8 bases, J lost 0 bases, and 14 bases lay in between. Germline V gene lookup returns CDR1 KGHSH and CDR2 LQKENI. This CDR3 contains 15 residues.

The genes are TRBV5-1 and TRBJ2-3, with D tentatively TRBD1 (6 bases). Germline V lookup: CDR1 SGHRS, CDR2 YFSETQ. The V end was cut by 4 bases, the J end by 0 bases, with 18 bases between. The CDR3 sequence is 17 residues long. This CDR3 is CASSEPAGTTSTDTQYF. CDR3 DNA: TGCGCCAGCAGCGAGCCTGCCGGGACAACTAGCACAGATACGCAGTATTTT.

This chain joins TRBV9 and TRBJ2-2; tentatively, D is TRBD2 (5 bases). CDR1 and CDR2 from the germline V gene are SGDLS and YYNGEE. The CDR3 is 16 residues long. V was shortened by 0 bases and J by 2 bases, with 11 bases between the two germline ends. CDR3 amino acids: CASSVVGLVNTGELFF. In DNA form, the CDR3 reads TGTGCCAGCAGCGTAGTAGGACTCGTCAACACCGGGGAGCTGTTTTTT.

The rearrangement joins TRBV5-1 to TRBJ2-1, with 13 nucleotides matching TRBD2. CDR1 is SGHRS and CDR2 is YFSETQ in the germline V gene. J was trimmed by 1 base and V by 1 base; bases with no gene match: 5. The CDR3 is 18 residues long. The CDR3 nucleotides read TGCGCCAGCAGCTTGAGAGGACTAGCGGGGGAGTCCTACAATGAGCAGTTCTTC. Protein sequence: CASSLRGLAGESYNEQFF. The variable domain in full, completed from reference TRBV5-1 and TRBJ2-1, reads KAGVTQTPRYLIKTRGQQVTLSCSPISGHRSVSWYQQTPGQGLQFLFEYFSETQRNKGNFPGRFSGRQFSNSRSEMNVSTLELGDSALYLCASSLRGLAGESYNEQFFGPGTRLTVL.

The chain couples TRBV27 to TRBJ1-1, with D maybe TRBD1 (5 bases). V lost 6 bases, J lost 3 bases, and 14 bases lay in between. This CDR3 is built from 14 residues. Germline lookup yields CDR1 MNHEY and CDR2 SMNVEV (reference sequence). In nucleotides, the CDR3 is TGTGCCAGCAGCTATAGGGGTTGGGACACTGAAGCTTTCTTT. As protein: CASSYRGWDTEAFF.

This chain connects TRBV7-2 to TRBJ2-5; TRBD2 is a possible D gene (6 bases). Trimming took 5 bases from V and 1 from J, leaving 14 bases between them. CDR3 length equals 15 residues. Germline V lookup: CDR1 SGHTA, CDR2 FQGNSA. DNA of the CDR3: TGTGCCAGCAGCCCGGACGTGGGGGGCCAAGAGACCCAGTACTTC. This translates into CASSPDVGGQETQYF.

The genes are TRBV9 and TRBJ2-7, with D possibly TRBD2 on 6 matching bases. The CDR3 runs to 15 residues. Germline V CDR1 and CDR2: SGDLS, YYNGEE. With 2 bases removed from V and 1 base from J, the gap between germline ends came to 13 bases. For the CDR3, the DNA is TGTGCCAGCAGCGTGCCGGGGACTCCGTCCTACGAGCAGTACTTC. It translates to CASSVPGTPSYEQYF.